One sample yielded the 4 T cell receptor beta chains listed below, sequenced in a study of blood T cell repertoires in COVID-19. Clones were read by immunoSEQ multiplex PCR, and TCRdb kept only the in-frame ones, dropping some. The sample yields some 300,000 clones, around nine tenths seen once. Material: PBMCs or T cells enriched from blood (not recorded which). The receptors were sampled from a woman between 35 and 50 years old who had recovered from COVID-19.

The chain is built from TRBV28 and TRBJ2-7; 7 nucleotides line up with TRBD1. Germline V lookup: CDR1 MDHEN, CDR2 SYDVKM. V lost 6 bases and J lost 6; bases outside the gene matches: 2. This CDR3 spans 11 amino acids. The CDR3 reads CASRHRGEQYF. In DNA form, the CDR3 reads TGTGCCAGCAGGCACAGGGGCGAGCAGTACTTC.

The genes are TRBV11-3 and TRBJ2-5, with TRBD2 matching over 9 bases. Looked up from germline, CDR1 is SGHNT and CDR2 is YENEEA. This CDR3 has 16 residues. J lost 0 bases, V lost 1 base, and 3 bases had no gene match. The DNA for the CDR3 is TGTGCCAGCAGCTTAGGGGTAGCGGGAGACCAAGAGACCCAGTACTTC. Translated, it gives CASSLGVAGDQETQYF.

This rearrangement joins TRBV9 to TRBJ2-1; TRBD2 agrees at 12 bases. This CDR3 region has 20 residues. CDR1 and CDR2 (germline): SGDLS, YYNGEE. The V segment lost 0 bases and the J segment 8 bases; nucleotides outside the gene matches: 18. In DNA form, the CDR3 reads TGTGCCAGCAGCGTAGAGGGGGGGACAGCACTAGCGGGAGGCAACGATGAGCAGTTCTTC. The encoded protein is CASSVEGGTALAGGNDEQFF.

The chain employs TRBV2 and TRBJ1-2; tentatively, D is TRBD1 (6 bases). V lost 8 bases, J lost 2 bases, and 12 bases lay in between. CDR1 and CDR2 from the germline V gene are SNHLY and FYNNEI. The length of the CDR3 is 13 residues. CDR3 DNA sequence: TGTGCCAGCCACCACAGGGACAACTATGGCTACACCTTC. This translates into CASHHRDNYGYTF.